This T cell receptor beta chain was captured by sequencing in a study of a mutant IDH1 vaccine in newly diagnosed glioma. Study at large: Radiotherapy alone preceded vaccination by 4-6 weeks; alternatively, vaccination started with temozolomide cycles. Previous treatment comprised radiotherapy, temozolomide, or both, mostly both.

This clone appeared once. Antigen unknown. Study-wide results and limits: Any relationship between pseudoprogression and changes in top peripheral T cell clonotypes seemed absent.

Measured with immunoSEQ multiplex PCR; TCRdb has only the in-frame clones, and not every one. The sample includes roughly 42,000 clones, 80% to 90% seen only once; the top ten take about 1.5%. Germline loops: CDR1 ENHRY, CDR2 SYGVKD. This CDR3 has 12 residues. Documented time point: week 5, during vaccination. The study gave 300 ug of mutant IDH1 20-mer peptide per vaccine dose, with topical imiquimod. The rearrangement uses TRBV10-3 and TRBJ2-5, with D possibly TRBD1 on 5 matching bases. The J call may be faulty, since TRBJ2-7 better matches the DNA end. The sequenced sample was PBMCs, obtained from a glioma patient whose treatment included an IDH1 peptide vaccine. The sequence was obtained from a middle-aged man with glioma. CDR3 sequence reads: CAIRTMTYEQYF. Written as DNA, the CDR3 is TGTGCCATCCGGACAATGACCTACGAGCAGTACTTC.